This TCR beta chain originates from a study of metastatic and nonmetastatic thyroid tumors. The overall study: Where malignant and benign thyroid patients were concerned, repertoires were compared across blood and tumor or nodule tissue. Whole-study findings and limits: Reportedly, malignant thyroid tumors had significantly higher TCR beta diversity than benign nodules, in blood and tumor.

Methods used by the authors: Using the CDR3 differences seen across clinicopathological groups, the authors built a distant-metastasis classifier for papillary thyroid cancer, which was meant to discriminate distant-metastatic patients. TCRdb re-called the PCR reads via MiXCR. TCRdb's processing, not the authors' own work, is the source of the V and J calls. The sample has 10,000 to 13,000 clones; 28% are singletons. Germline CDR1 and CDR2: SGDLS and YYNGEE. Trimming took 4 bases from V and 0 from J; bases not matched to a gene: 3. The CDR3 spans 15 residues. Not a single patient had been given any form of treatment at any point before undergoing thyroid surgery. This clone is deemed medium-sized. The target antigen is unknown.

The sequence derives from a male donor with papillary thyroid cancer or a benign thyroid nodule (not recorded which). Some clones in this sample may be carry-over from other donors' samples. Sequencing input: tumor tissue. The genes are TRBV9 and TRBJ2-2, with TRBD2 matching 7 bases. The CDR3 spells CASSRGSANTGELFF. CDR3 in DNA: TGTGCCAGCAGCCGCGGGAGCGCGAACACCGGGGAGCTGTTTTTT. The variable domain in full, completed from reference TRBV9 and TRBJ2-2, reads DSGVTQTPKHLITATGQRVTLRCSPRSGDLSVYWYQQSLDQGLQFLIQYYNGEERAKGNILERFSAQQFPDLHSELNLSSLELGDSALYFCASSRGSANTGELFFGEGSRLTVL.